Here is one T cell receptor beta chain with its context. This CDR3 has 14 residues. Looked up from germline, CDR1 is SGHDT and CDR2 is YYEEEE. Losses at the gene ends were 5 bases for V and 8 bases for J; bases not matched to a gene: 10. This sample was taken from a study of blood T cell repertoires in COVID-19. In the study overall: COVID-19 samples from acute and convalescent phases originated in the United States, Italy and Spain. The analysed material was cDNA or gDNA that came from T cells, B-cell-depleted T cells, or PBMCs.

In the study's own analysis: Nucleated cell number was recorded as an estimate derived from reference gene primer amplification. Using immunoSEQ multiplex PCR, the repertoire was profiled, and TCRdb retains in-frame clones only, with some absent. V and J calls and clone size are copied from that table; D and trimming were computed from the DNA. In the table there are roughly 170,000 clones, about three quarters of which are singletons. The sample comprised peripheral blood. This TCR was sampled from a woman in her 70s with acute or convalescent COVID-19. The V and J genes are TRBV5-6 and TRBJ2-1; 7 nucleotides line up with TRBD1. This CDR3 is CASSRQGSVHEQFF. The CDR3 bases are TGTGCCAGCAGTCGACAGGGCTCGGTCCATGAGCAGTTCTTC.